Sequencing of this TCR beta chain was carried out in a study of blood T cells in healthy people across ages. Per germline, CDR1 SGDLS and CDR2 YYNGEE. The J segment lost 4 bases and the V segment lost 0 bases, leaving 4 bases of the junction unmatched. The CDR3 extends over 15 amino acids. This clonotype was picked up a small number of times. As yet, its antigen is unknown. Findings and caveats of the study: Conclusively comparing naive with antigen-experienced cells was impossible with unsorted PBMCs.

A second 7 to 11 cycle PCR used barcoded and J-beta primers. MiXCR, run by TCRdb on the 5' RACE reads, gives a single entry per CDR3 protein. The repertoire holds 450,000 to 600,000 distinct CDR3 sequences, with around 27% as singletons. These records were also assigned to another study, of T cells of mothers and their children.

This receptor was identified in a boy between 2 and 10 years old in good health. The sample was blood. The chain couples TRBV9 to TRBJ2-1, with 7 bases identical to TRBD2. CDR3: CASSVATAGYNEQFF. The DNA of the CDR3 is TGTGCCAGCAGCGTAGCTACAGCGGGATACAATGAGCAGTTCTTC.